The clone carrying this T cell receptor beta chain was observed a handful of times. Its specificity is not known. CDR3 length: 14 residues. Germline CDR1 reads SGHTA; CDR2 reads FQGNSA. Deletions cut 2 bases from V and 6 bases from J, with 8 bases between. The sample belongs to a study of T cell repertoires in cytomegalovirus infection. Whole-study context: Indications came from public TCR beta signatures; they pointed to CMV infection and to a matching HLA type. Study outcomes and limitations: In two of eight donors, the top clonotype was HLA-C-restricted CMV-specific. Frequencies of public TCR beta families were cumulated, and this identified carriers of CMV plus the relevant HLA.

TCRdb ran MiXCR on the reads and lists one entry per CDR3 protein. Of around 43,000 distinct CDR3 sequences listed, 20% to 25% are singletons. The rearrangement uses TRBV7-2 and TRBJ1-6; perhaps TRBD1 as D (6 bases). This receptor was identified in a human donor in good health (CMV status not recorded). Some clones in this sample may be carry-over from other donors' samples. The sequencing sample was made of PBMCs, sequenced either directly or after in vitro stimulation (not recorded which). The CDR3 is CASSLRGANSPLHF. DNA of the CDR3: TGTGCCAGCAGCTTACGGGGGGCTAATTCACCCCTCCACTTT.